Presented here are 18 T cell receptor beta chains from one specimen sequenced in a study of cytomegalovirus exposure and HLA in healthy donors. Vbeta (60) and Jbeta (13) primers were used in the PCR. Measured with immunoSEQ multiplex PCR; TCRdb has only the in-frame clones, and not every one. The sample has over 100,000 clones, approximately 75% seen once. Sequenced material: PBMCs. These receptors were obtained from a man aged 45 to 65 in good health and CMV-seropositive.

This sequence joins TRBV27 and TRBJ2-1, with TRBD1 matching 9 bases. The germline CDR1 and CDR2 sequences are MNHEY and SMNVEV (reference sequence). The length of the CDR3 is 16 residues. V shed 3 bases, J shed 5 bases, and the junction held 8 bases outside the gene matches. The CDR3 DNA is TGTGCCAGCAGTTTGACCGGGACAGGGTCCCACAATGAGCAGTTCTTC. This translates into CASSLTGTGSHNEQFF.

CDR3 nucleotide sequence: TGTGCCAGCAGTCCCGGGAGGAGCTCCTACAATGAGCAGTTCTTC. Its translation: CASSPGRSSYNEQFF. The chain is built from TRBV6-5 and TRBJ2-1; 7 positions agree with TRBD2. V shed 5 bases, J shed 0 bases, and the junction held 4 bases outside the gene matches. This CDR3 contains 15 residues. Germline V lookup: CDR1 MNHEY, CDR2 SVGAGI.

The chain employs TRBV28 and TRBJ2-3; 9 nucleotides align to TRBD1. Trimming cost V 5 bases and J 2 bases; bases outside gene matches: 11. This CDR3 has 17 residues. Germline assignment: CDR1 MDHEN and CDR2 SYDVKM. The CDR3 sequence is CASSPRRGTGPTDTQYF. The CDR3 DNA sequence: TGTGCCAGCAGTCCCAGGAGGGGGACAGGGCCCACAGATACGCAGTATTTT.

The chain carries TRBV4-1 and TRBJ1-4, with D possibly TRBD1 on 5 matching bases. Germline V CDR1 and CDR2: MGHRA, YSYEKL. The CDR3 is 14 amino acids. Between the trimmed V and J ends, which lost 0 bases and 11 bases, there was a span of 13 bases. CDR3 loop: CASSQDRPPGKLFF. The CDR3 region has the DNA TGCGCCAGCAGCCAAGATCGACCTCCAGGGAAACTGTTTTTT.

The V gene is TRBV15, the J gene TRBJ2-7; 11 bases are shared with TRBD1. Germline V lookup: CDR1 LNHNV, CDR2 YYDKDF (reference sequence). This CDR3 contains 19 residues. Germline trimming cut 8 bases from V and 4 bases from J; bases unmatched to any gene: 22. The CDR3 sequence: CATGSPGGQGVRRRYEQYF. DNA of the CDR3: TGTGCCACCGGGTCGCCGGGGGGACAGGGGGTCCGTCGTCGTTACGAGCAGTACTTC.

This clone occurred a few times. The chain is built from TRBV6-1 and TRBJ1-4, with 8 nucleotides matching TRBD1. The CDR3 is 15 residues long. Per germline, CDR1 MNHNS and CDR2 SASEGT. V trimming: 0 bases; J trimming: 6 bases; junction bases outside the gene matches: 3. The CDR3 coding sequence is TGTGCCAGCAGTGAAGCACCGGACAGGGATGAAAAACTGTTTTTT. As protein: CASSEAPDRDEKLFF.

The CDR3 nucleotides read TGTGCCAGCAGGCTAACAGGGGAAGGGACTGAAGCTTTCTTT. It encodes CASRLTGEGTEAFF. The rearrangement links TRBV2 to TRBJ1-1, with 7 bases matching TRBD1. Germline lookup yields CDR1 SNHLY and CDR2 FYNNEI. The V and J ends lost 6 bases and 5 bases, in that order; junction bases with no gene match: 9. The CDR3 extends over 14 amino acids.

This chain uses TRBV29-1 with TRBJ2-3; the D gene is possibly TRBD2 (5 bases). The CDR3 consists of 15 residues. The germline V gene has CDR1 SQVTM and CDR2 ANQGSEA. V lost 7 bases and J lost 4, with 21 bases in between. The CDR3 DNA reads TGCAGCGCCGCTCTAACTAGTGATGTATCAGATACGCAGTATTTT. Protein: CSAALTSDVSDTQYF.

The J gene is TRBJ1-3, the V gene TRBV2; D remains ambiguous. The ends were cut back, 2 bases at V and 3 bases at J, with 5 bases in the middle. The CDR3 is 13 amino acids. CDR1 SNHLY and CDR2 FYNNEI come from the germline V gene. The CDR3 nucleotides read TGTGCCAGCAGTGAATCGTTTGGAAACACCATATATTTT. Its protein is CASSESFGNTIYF. Together with reference TRBV2 and TRBJ1-3, the CDR3 gives the full variable domain: EPEVTQTPSHQVTQMGQEVILRCVPISNHLYFYWYRQILGQKVEFLVSFYNNEISEKSEIFDDQFSVERPDGSNFTLKIRSTKLEDSAMYFCASSESFGNTIYFGEGSWLTVV.

The CDR3 coding sequence is TGTGCCAGCAGCTTAGTAGGGGCACTGGACACTGAAGCTTTCTTT. It encodes CASSLVGALDTEAFF. The V gene is TRBV7-2, the J gene TRBJ1-1; D possibly corresponds to TRBD1 (5 bases). This CDR3 has 15 amino acids. The V and J ends lost 1 base and 3 bases respectively, with 12 bases between them. Germline lookup yields CDR1 SGHTA and CDR2 FQGNSA.

The CDR3 bases are TGTGCCAGCAGCTTACATATAGCGGGAAATACAGATACGCAGTATTTT. Protein sequence: CASSLHIAGNTDTQYF. The chain recombines TRBV7-2 with TRBJ2-3; 8 positions match TRBD2. V shed 2 bases, J shed 3 bases, and the junction held 7 bases outside the gene matches. This CDR3 is 16 amino acids long. Germline V CDR1 and CDR2: SGHTA, FQGNSA.

The rearrangement uses TRBV5-1 and TRBJ2-7; 7 bases fit TRBD1. There are 13 residues in the CDR3. Germline loops: CDR1 SGHRS, CDR2 YFSETQ. The J segment lost 0 bases and the V segment lost 7 bases, leaving 4 bases of the junction unmatched. CDR3 DNA sequence: TGCGCCAGCGGCCGGGACAGCTCCTACGAGCAGTACTTC. It codes for CASGRDSSYEQYF.

The chain joins TRBV5-8 to TRBJ1-5, with 7 bases identical to TRBD1. Germline V CDR1 and CDR2: SGHTS, YDEGEE. V dropped 0 bases and J dropped 1; count of bases not matched to a gene: 4. The CDR3 length is 16 residues. DNA for the CDR3: TGTGCCAGCAGCTTGGGCCAGGGGGTGAGCAATCAGCCCCAGCATTTT. It specifies CASSLGQGVSNQPQHF.

The chain joins TRBV7-8 to TRBJ1-3; D gene uncertain. This CDR3 is 16 amino acids long. Trimming removed 2 bases at V and 1 base at J, with 12 bases between. Per germline, CDR1 SGHVS and CDR2 FQNEAQ. The DNA of the CDR3 is TGTGCCAGCAGCTTATTTGAGAGGGCTTCTGGAAACACCATATATTTT. It translates to CASSLFERASGNTIYF.

This clone is a singleton in its sample. The chain combines TRBV14 with TRBJ1-1; 12 bases map to TRBD1. Germline V gives CDR1 SGHDN, CDR2 FVKESK. This CDR3 contains 20 residues. Germline trimming cut 0 bases from V and 0 bases from J; bases unmatched to any gene: 11. For the CDR3, the DNA is TGTGCCAGCAGCCAAGATGGGAAGGGACAGGGGGCCGTCATGAACACTGAAGCTTTCTTT. Translated: CASSQDGKGQGAVMNTEAFF.

This chain joins TRBV27 and TRBJ1-2, with a tentative D call TRBD1 (5 bases). V gave up 3 bases and J gave up 6 bases, with 11 bases separating them. Germline loops: CDR1 MNHEY, CDR2 SMNVEV (reference sequence). This CDR3 comprises 13 residues. In DNA, the CDR3 is TGTGCCAGCAGTTTGACGGACAAGCATGGCTACACCTTC. Its protein is CASSLTDKHGYTF.

This clone was recorded a few times. This chain links TRBV18 with TRBJ1-4, with D unresolved. Germline assignment: CDR1 KGHSH and CDR2 LQKENI. V was cut by 4 bases and J by 0 bases, with 12 bases left in between. CDR3 length equals 16 residues. The chain's CDR3 is CASSLSVPATNEKLFF. In DNA form, the CDR3 reads TGTGCCAGCTCACTCAGTGTCCCAGCAACTAATGAAAAACTGTTTTTT. Variable domain in full (rest from reference TRBV18 and TRBJ1-4): NAGVMQNPRHLVRRRGQEARLRCSPMKGHSHVYWYRQLPEEGLKFMVYLQKENIIDESGMPKERFSAEFPKEGPSILRIQQVVRGDSAAYFCASSLSVPATNEKLFFGSGTQLSVL.

The gene calls are TRBV7-3 and TRBJ2-1; 10 bases line up with TRBD2. The germline CDR1 and CDR2 sequences are SGHTA and FQGTGA. The J segment lost 9 bases and the V segment lost 2 bases, leaving 7 bases of the junction unmatched. The CDR3 runs to 15 residues. CDR3 sequence reads: CASSLGASSGSEQFF. CDR3 DNA sequence: TGTGCCAGCAGCTTAGGGGCATCTAGCGGGAGTGAGCAGTTCTTC.